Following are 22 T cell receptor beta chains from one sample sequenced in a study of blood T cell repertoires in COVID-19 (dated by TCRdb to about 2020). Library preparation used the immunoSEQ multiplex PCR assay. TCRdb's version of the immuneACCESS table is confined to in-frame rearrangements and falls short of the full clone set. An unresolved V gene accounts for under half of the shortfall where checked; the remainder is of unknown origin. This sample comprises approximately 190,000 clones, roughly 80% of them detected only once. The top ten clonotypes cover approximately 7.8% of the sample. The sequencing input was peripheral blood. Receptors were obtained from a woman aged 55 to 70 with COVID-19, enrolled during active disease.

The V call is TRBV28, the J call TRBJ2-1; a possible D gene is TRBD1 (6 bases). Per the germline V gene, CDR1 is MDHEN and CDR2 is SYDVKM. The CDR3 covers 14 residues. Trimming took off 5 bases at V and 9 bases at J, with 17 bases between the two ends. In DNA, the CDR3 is TGTGCCAGCAGTCCTCCGGCTCCCAGGGGTGAGCAGTTCTTC. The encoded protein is CASSPPAPRGEQFF.

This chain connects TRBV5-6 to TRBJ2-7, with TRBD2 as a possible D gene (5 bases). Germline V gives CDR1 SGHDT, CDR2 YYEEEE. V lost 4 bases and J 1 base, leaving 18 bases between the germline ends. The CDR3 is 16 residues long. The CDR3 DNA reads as TGTGCCAGCAGCAACCCTAGAAGACGGGGATCCTACGAGCAGTACTTC. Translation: CASSNPRRRGSYEQYF.

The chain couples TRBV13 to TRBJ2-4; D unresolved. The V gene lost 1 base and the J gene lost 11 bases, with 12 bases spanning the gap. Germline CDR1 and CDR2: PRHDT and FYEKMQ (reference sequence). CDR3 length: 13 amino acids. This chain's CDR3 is CASSLALSVVQYF. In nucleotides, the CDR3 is TGTGCCAGCAGCTTAGCCTTGTCCGTAGTTCAGTACTTC.

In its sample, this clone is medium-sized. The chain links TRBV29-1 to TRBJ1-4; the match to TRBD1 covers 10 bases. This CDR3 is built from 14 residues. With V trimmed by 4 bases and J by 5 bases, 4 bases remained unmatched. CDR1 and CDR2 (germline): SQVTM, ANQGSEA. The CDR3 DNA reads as TGCAGCGTTGCCCAGACAGGGGGCAATGAAAAACTGTTTTTT. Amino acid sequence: CSVAQTGGNEKLFF.

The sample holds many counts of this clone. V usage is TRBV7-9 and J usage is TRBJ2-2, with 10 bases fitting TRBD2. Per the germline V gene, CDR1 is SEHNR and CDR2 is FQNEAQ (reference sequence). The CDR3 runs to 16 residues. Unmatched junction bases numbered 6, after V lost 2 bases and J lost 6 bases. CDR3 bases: TGTGCCAGCAGCTTACTAGCGGGAGTGATACCCGGGGAGCTGTTTTTT. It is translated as CASSLLAGVIPGELFF.

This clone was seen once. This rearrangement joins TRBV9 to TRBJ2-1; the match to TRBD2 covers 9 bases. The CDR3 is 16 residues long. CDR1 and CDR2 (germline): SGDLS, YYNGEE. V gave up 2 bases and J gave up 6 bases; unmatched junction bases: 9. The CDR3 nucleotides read TGTGCCAGCAGCGTCCTCCCTAGCGGGGAGCTCAATGAGCAGTTCTTC. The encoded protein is CASSVLPSGELNEQFF.

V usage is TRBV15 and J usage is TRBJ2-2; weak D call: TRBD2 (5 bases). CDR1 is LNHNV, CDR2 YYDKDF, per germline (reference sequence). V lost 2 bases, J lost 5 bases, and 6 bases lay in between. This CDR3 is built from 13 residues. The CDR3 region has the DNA TGTGCCACCAGCAGACGACTAACCGGGGAGCTGTTTTTT. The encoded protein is CATSRRLTGELFF.

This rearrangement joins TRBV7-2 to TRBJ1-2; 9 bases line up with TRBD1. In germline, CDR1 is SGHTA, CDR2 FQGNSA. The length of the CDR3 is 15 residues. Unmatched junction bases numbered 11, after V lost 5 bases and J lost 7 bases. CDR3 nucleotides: TGTGCCAGCAGCCCTGGGACAGGGCAAATGGTTGGCTACACCTTC. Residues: CASSPGTGQMVGYTF.

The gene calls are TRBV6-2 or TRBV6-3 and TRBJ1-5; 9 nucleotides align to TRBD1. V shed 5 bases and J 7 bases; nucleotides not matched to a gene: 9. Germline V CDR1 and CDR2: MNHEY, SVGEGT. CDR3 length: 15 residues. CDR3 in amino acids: CASSPQGAPGQPQHF. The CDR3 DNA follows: TGTGCCAGCAGTCCACAGGGGGCGCCGGGACAGCCCCAGCATTTT.

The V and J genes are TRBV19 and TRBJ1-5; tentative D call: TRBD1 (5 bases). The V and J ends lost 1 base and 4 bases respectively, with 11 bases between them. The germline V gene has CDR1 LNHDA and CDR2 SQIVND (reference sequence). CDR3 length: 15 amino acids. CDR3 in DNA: TGTGCCAGTAGTATAGTCGGAGGGGATAATCAGCCCCAGCATTTT. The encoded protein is CASSIVGGDNQPQHF.

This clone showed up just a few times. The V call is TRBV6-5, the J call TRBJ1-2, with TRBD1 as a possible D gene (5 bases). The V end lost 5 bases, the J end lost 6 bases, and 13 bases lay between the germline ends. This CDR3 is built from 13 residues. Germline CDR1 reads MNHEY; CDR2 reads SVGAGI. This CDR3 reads CASSQRLGDGYTF. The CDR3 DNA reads TGTGCCAGCAGTCAGCGCTTAGGGGATGGCTACACCTTC.

CDR3 protein: CASSPRSGTDTQYF. CDR3 sequence (DNA): TGTGCCAGCAGCCCCCGATCCGGTACAGATACGCAGTATTTT. V is TRBV7-3 and J is TRBJ2-3; D ambiguous. Germline CDR1 is SGHTA and CDR2 is FQGTGA. Trimming took off 5 bases at V and 3 bases at J, with 12 bases between the two ends. CDR3 length: 14 residues.

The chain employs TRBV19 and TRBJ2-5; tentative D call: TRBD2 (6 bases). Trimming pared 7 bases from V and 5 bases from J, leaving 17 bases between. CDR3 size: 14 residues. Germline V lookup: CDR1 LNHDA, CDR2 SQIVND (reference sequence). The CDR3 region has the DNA TGTGCCAGTACCCTTGGAGGAGGGGAGGAGACCCAGTACTTC. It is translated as CASTLGGGEETQYF.

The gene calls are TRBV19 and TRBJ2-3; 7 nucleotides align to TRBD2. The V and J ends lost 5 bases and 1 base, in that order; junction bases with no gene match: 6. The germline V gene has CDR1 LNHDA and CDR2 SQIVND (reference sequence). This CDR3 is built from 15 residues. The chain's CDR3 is CASSPRGGGTDTQYF. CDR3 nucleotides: TGTGCCAGTAGTCCTCGGGGAGGGGGCACAGATACGCAGTATTTT. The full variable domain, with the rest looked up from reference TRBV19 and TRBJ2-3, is DGGITQSPKYLFRKEGQNVTLSCEQNLNHDAMYWYRQDPGQGLRLIYYSQIVNDFQKGDIAEGYSVSREKKESFPLTVTSAQKNPTAFYLCASSPRGGGTDTQYFGPGTRLTVL.

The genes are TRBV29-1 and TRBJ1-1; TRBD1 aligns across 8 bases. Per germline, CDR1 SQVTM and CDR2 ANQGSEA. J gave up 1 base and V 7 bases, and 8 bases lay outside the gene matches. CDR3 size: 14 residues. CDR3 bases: TGCAGCGCAGCCCAGGGGGCAGAGAACACTGAAGCTTTCTTT. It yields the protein CSAAQGAENTEAFF.

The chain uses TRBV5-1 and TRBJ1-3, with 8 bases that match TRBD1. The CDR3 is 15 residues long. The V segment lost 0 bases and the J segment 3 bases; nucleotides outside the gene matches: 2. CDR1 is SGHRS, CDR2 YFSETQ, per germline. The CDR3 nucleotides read TGCGCCAGCAGCTTGGCAGGGGGCGGTGGAAACACCATATATTTT. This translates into CASSLAGGGGNTIYF.

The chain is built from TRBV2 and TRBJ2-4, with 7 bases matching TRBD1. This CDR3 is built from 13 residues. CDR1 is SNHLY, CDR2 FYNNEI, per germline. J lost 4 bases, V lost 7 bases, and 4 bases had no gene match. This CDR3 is CASNKGQKNIQYF. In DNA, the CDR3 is TGTGCCAGCAATAAGGGACAGAAAAACATTCAGTACTTC.

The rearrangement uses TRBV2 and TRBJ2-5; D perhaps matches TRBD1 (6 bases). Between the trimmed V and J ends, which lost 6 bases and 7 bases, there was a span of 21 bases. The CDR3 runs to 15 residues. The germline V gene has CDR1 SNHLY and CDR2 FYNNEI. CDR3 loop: CASRRGSATQGTQYF. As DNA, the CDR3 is TGTGCCAGCAGGAGGGGTAGCGCGACACAGGGGACCCAGTACTTC.

Here the CDR3 DNA reads TGTGCCAGTAGTCCCGGCCGGGGGGATGAGCTCCACTTT. This encodes CASSPGRGDELHF. V is TRBV19 and J is TRBJ1-6, with D perhaps TRBD1 (5 bases). The CDR3 covers 13 residues. The V gene lost 5 bases and the J gene lost 16 bases, with 18 bases spanning the gap. Germline V gives CDR1 LNHDA, CDR2 SQIVND (reference sequence).

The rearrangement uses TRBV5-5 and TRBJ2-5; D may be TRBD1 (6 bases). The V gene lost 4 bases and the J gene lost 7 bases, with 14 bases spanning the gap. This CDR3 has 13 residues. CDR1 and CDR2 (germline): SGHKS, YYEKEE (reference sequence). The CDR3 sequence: CASSPRQDGTQYF. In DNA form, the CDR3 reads TGTGCCAGCAGCCCCCGACAGGACGGGACCCAGTACTTC.

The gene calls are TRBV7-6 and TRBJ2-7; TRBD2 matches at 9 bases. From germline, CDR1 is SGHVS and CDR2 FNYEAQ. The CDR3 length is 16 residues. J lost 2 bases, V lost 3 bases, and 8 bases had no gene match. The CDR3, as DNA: TGTGCCAGCAGCTTGCCGGGACTAGCTTCTCCCTACGAGCAGTACTTC. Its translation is CASSLPGLASPYEQYF.

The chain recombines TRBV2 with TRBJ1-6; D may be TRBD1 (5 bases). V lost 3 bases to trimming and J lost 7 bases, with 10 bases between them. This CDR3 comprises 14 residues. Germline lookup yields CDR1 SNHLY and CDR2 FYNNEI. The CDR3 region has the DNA TGTGCCAGCAGTGAGATCAGGGCAAATTCACCCCTCCACTTT. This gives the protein CASSEIRANSPLHF.